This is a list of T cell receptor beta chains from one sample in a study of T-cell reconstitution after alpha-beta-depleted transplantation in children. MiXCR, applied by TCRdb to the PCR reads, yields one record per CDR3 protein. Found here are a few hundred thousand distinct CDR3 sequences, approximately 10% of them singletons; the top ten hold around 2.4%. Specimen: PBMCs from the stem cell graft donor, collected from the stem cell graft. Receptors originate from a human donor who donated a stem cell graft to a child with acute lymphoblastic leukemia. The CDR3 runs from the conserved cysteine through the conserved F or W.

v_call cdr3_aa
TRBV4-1 CASSRSQGREQYF
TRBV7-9 CASSLPQGIGTEAFF
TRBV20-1 CSAEDGGYTDTQYF
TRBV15 CATSRVRTSGSYEQYF
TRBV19 CASSFRTEAFF
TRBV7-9 CASSLAGTGGFEQYF
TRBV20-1 CSARGASGAFLTGELFF
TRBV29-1 CSVESGNTGELFF
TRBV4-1 CASSQAPTTDEYF
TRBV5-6 CASTMGGSYGYTF
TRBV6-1 CASSARGGYEQYF
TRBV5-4 CASSLRSDKETQYF
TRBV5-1 CASSPRDRGYTEAFF
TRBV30 CARTGGYNEQFF
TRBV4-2 CASSQVTHTGAEAFF
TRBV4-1 CASSQAGFGVNQPQHF
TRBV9 CASSPREKSYNEQFF
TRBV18 CASLSSLDAYNEQFF
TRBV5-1 CASSPYRWRRVLQPNSYNEQFF
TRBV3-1 CASSQVWDTASTEELFF
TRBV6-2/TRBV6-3 CASSYGTSGKAETQYF
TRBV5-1 CASSANPGTGYEQFF
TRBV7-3 CASSLSGRLADTQYF
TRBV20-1 CSAPGASSLEQYF
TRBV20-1 CSASYGRGGNEQFF
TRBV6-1 CASSPAGFLRASGNTIYF
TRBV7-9 CASRAGEVGTDTQYF
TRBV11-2 CASGPGVADTQYF
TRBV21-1 CASSKLSREGYEQFF
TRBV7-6 CASSEPSGISTDTQYF
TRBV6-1 CASRRTGLNTEAFF
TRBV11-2 CASSLGPDYGYTF
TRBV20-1 CSASPPSGRTYNEQFF
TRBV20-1 CSARNGQRRTEAFF
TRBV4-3 CASSQGPGLGEADTQYF
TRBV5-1 CASSLTSGRGVQFF
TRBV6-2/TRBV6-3 CASSPSGQKETQYF
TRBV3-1 CASSQAGLLSYNEQFF
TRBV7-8 CASALGVLVSYEQYF
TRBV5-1 CASSPRTSGRALTEQFF
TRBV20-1 CSARAAGTGTDTQYF
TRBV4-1 CASAKQLGVAYEQYF
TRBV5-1 CASSLAGADEQYF
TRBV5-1 CASSSGQGPEGYTF
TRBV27 CASSFPGLIREQFF
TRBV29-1 CSTTGLSYEQYF
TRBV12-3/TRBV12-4 CASSHTAGTTYNEQFF
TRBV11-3 CASSLRGSVLSGSGNTIYF
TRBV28 CASSLDPKVVYNEQFF
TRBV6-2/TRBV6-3 CASSPRDRRTEAFF
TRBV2 CASRGGTSGSEQYF